The 24 T cell receptor beta chains below come from one sample, sequenced in a study of CXCR3-negative and CXCR3-positive naive CD8 T cells. Study outcomes and limitations: TRB CDR3 hydrophobicity was greater in CXCR3-positive naive cells than in CXCR3-negative naive cells.

These receptors' antigens are unknown. The libraries of TRB cDNA were constructed through 5' RACE using UMI labels. No DNA is given; TCRdb re-called the 5' RACE reads and lists each CDR3 protein once. The sample data list approximately 65,000 distinct CDR3 sequences. Sequencing used naive CXCR3+ CD8+ T cells from blood. Subset indicated: CD45RO-CCR7+CD27+CD95- naive CD8+ T cells expressing CXCR3 (TNR3+). These TCRs come from a human donor in good health. Some clones in this sample may be carry-over from other donors' samples.

The V and J genes are TRBV7-2 and TRBJ2-7; TCRdb picks TRBD1, but there is no DNA to check that call. The CDR3 contains 13 residues. Germline values: CDR1 SGHTA, CDR2 FQGNSA. The CDR3: CASSLWGHYEQYF.

This sequence joins TRBV29-1 and TRBJ2-5; there is no DNA to check the TCRdb D call of TRBD1. The CDR3 consists of 12 residues. Looked up from germline, CDR1 is SQVTM and CDR2 is ANQGSEA. CDR3 sequence: CSVFEGAGTQYF.

The rearrangement uses TRBV5-1 and TRBJ2-1. Germline lookup yields CDR1 SGHRS and CDR2 YFSETQ. The CDR3 has 14 residues. CDR3 region: CASSLDRVYNEQFF. Together with reference TRBV5-1 and TRBJ2-1, the CDR3 gives the full variable domain: KAGVTQTPRYLIKTRGQQVTLSCSPISGHRSVSWYQQTPGQGLQFLFEYFSETQRNKGNFPGRFSGRQFSNSRSEMNVSTLELGDSALYLCASSLDRVYNEQFFGPGTRLTVL.

The chain joins TRBV7-2 to TRBJ2-5; no DNA is available, so the TRBD1 call from TCRdb remains unchecked. Germline CDR1 is SGHTA and CDR2 is FQGNSA. The CDR3 has 14 amino acids. The CDR3 sequence is CASSRRGGGETQYF.

The chain joins TRBV11-3 to TRBJ2-5; no DNA is available, so the TRBD2 call from TCRdb remains unchecked. This CDR3 is built from 16 residues. Germline V CDR1 and CDR2: SGHNT, YENEEA. CDR3 sequence reads: CASSRWERGGQETQYF.

The chain joins TRBV5-6 to TRBJ2-7. This CDR3 spans 15 amino acids. Per germline, CDR1 SGHDT and CDR2 YYEEEE. CDR3 sequence: CASSLIWGAEYEQYF.

The chain combines TRBV6-2 or TRBV6-3 with TRBJ2-3; TCRdb's D call, TRBD2, is unchecked because there is no DNA. The CDR3 has 15 amino acids. Germline loops: CDR1 MNHEY, CDR2 SVGEGT. This CDR3 is CASTQGDLVPGTQYF.

The chain carries TRBV6-2 or TRBV6-3 and TRBJ2-5; checking the TCRdb D call of TRBD1 is not possible without DNA. CDR1 and CDR2 from the germline V gene are MNHEY and SVGEGT. The CDR3 totals 15 residues. The CDR3 loop is CASSSGIYGAETQYF.

The gene calls are TRBV11-2 and TRBJ2-7; TCRdb picks TRBD1, but there is no DNA to check that call. The CDR3 totals 14 residues. Germline CDR1 SGHAT, CDR2 FQNNGV. CDR3 residues: CASSADRGLDEQYF. Drawing the rest from reference TRBV11-2 and TRBJ2-7, the complete variable domain is EAGVAQSPRYKIIEKRQSVAFWCNPISGHATLYWYQQILGQGPKLLIQFQNNGVVDDSQLPKDRFSAERLKGVDSTLKIQPAKLEDSAVYLCASSADRGLDEQYFGPGTRLTVT.

V gene TRBV29-1 combines with J gene TRBJ2-7; TCRdb's D gene call, TRBD1, goes unchecked for lack of DNA. In germline, CDR1 is SQVTM, CDR2 ANQGSEA. CDR3 length equals 16 residues. The CDR3 is CSVENFGTGGHYEQYF.

The gene calls are TRBV5-5 and TRBJ2-5; without DNA, the TCRdb call of TRBD1 cannot be checked. The CDR3 sequence is 16 residues long. Germline-derived CDR1 and CDR2 are SGHKS and YYEKEE (reference sequence). CDR3 sequence: CASSLALPGQRRTQYF.

The chain couples TRBV6-2 or TRBV6-3 to TRBJ2-7. The CDR3 runs to 14 residues. Germline assignment: CDR1 MNHEY and CDR2 SVGEGT. CDR3 loop: CASSYSTSAHEQYF.

The chain links TRBV27 to TRBJ1-5; TCRdb's assignment of TRBD1 cannot be checked, as there is no DNA. The V gene's germline CDR1 is MNHEY and CDR2 SMNVEV (reference sequence). This CDR3 has 13 residues. Here the CDR3 reads CASSAGAQWPQHF.

The V gene is TRBV10-3, the J gene TRBJ2-5. Germline assignment: CDR1 ENHRY and CDR2 SYGVKD. The CDR3 runs to 11 residues. The CDR3 sequence: CAISDMETQYF.

The gene calls are TRBV27 and TRBJ2-1; absent DNA, TCRdb's TRBD1 call cannot be checked. Germline V gene lookup returns CDR1 MNHEY and CDR2 SMNVEV (reference sequence). The CDR3 is made up of 14 amino acids. CDR3 sequence: CASTDRGGYNEQFF.

The CDR3 is CASMDTFGEQFF. V usage is TRBV21-1 and J usage is TRBJ2-1; no DNA is available, so the TRBD1 call from TCRdb remains unchecked. TRBV21-1 corresponds to a pseudogene. CDR3 length: 12 residues.

The V call is TRBV7-9, the J call TRBJ2-7; the TRBD2 assignment by TCRdb is unverifiable without DNA. CDR1 is SEHNR and CDR2 is FQNEAQ in the germline V gene (reference sequence). This CDR3 spans 16 amino acids. The CDR3 region is CASSSPGTSGGYEQYF.

V is TRBV28 and J is TRBJ2-7; TCRdb proposes TRBD2, but this gene call is untestable without DNA. Germline loops: CDR1 MDHEN, CDR2 SYDVKM. CDR3 length equals 15 residues. CDR3 sequence: CASSDVGRLEYEQYF.

The chain is built from TRBV25-1 and TRBJ1-5. The CDR3 has 12 amino acids. Germline V CDR1 and CDR2: MGHDK, SYGVNS. The CDR3: CASSAVSGPQHF.

The chain uses TRBV6-2 or TRBV6-3 and TRBJ2-7. Germline assignment: CDR1 MNHEY and CDR2 SVGEGT. This CDR3 comprises 13 residues. The CDR3 sequence is CASSYSIFYEQYF.

The rearrangement joins TRBV7-9 to TRBJ2-7. Looked up from germline, CDR1 is SEHNR and CDR2 is FQNEAQ (reference sequence). This CDR3 spans 15 amino acids. The CDR3: CASSFLAATAYEQYF. The entire variable domain, with the rest obtained from reference TRBV7-9 and TRBJ2-7, is as follows: DTGVSQNPRHKITKRGQNVTFRCDPISEHNRLYWYRQTLGQGPEFLTYFQNEAQLEKSRLLSDRFSAERPKGSFSTLEIQRTEQGDSAMYLCASSFLAATAYEQYFGPGTRLTVT.

The chain links TRBV11-1 to TRBJ2-1. The CDR3 has 17 residues. The germline V gene encodes CDR1 SGHAT and CDR2 FQDESV (reference sequence). This CDR3 is CASSLVSSSLLRNEQFF.

CDR3 amino acids: CASSYGQYNEQFF. The rearrangement uses TRBV7-2 and TRBJ2-1; TCRdb's D call, TRBD1, is unchecked because there is no DNA. CDR1 SGHTA and CDR2 FQGNSA come from the germline V gene. The CDR3 has 13 residues.

The rearrangement joins TRBV7-9 to TRBJ2-1; absent DNA, TCRdb's TRBD1 call cannot be checked. The CDR3 contains 11 residues. The germline gives CDR1 SEHNR, CDR2 FQNEAQ (reference sequence). The CDR3 reads CVGGQGLEQFF.